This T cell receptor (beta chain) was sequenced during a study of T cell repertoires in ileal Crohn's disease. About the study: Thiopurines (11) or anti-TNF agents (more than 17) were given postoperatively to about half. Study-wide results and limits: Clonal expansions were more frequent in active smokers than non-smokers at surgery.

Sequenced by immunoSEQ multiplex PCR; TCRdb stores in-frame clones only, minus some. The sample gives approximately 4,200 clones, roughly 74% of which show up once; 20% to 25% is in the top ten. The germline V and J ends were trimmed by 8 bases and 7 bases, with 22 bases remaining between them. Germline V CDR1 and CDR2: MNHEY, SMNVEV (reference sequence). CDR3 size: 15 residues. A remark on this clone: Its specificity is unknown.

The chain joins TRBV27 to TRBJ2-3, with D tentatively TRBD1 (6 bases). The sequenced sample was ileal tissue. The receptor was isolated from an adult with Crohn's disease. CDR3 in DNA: TGTGCCAGCGCCGTTGTGGCTACAGGGACGAATACGCAGTATTTT. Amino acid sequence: CASAVVATGTNTQYF.